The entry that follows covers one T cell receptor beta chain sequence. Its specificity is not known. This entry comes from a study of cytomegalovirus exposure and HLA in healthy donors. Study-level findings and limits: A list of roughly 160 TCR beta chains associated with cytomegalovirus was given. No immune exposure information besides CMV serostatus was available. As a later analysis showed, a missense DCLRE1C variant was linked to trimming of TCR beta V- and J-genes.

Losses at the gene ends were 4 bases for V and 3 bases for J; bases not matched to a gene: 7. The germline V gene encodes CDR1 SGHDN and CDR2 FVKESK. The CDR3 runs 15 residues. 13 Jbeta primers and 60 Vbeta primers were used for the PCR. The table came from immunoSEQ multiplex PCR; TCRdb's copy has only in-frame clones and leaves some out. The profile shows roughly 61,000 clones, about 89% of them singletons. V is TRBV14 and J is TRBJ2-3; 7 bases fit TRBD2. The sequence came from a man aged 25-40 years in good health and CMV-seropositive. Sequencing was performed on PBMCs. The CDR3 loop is CASSPWGGRTDTQYF. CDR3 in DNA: TGTGCCAGCAGCCCCTGGGGGGGTCGGACAGATACGCAGTATTTT.